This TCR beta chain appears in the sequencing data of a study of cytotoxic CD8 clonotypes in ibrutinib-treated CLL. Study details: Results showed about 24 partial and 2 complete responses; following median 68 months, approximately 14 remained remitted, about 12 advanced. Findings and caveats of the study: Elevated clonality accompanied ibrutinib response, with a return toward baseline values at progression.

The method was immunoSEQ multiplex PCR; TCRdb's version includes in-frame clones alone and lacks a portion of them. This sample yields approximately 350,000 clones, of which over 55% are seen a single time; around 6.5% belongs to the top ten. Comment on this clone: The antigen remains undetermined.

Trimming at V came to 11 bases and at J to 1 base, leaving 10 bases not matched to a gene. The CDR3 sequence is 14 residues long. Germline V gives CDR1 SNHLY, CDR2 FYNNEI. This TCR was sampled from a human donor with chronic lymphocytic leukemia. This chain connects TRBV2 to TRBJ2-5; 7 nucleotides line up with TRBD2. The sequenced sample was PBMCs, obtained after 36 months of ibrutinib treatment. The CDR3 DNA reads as TGTGCCGTCCAATCAGGGAGGGGCCAAGAGACCCAGTACTTC. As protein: CAVQSGRGQETQYF.